The 5 T cell receptor beta chains below were found in one sample sequenced in a study of T cells in Graves' hyperthyroidism and ophthalmopathy. There were TCR beta CDR3 regions amplified from RNA transcripts. Initially, a first-round RT-PCR of the TCR CDR3 employed the HTBI primer set. TCRdb passed the multiplex PCR reads through MiXCR, listing each CDR3 protein once. The top ten clones hold around 8% of a sample with 530,000 or so distinct CDR3 sequences, under 60% of them seen once. Sequenced material: peripheral blood or thyroid tissue (not recorded which). Every receptor here comes from a young woman with Graves' hyperthyroidism.

This clonotype was seen many times. This chain joins TRBV6-1 and TRBJ2-7; tentative D call: TRBD1 (5 bases). The germline V gene encodes CDR1 MNHNS and CDR2 SASEGT. V was pared by 2 bases and J by 0 bases, with 8 bases between. The CDR3 is made up of 14 amino acids. CDR3 region: CASSEWGYSYEQYF. The CDR3 DNA reads TGTGCCAGCAGTGAATGGGGCTACTCCTACGAGCAGTACTTC.

The table lists this clonotype with many counts. The chain has TRBV24-1 and TRBJ2-7, with a weak D call TRBD2 (7 bases). From germline, CDR1 is KGHDR and CDR2 SFDVKD. V lost 2 bases and J 5 bases, leaving 15 bases between the germline ends. The CDR3 is 15 residues long. CDR3 loop: CATSDSGGLSDEQYF. The CDR3 DNA reads as TGTGCCACCAGTGATTCGGGGGGCCTCTCGGACGAGCAGTACTTC.

The chain combines TRBV10-3 with TRBJ1-2; D is unresolved. Germline assignment: CDR1 ENHRY and CDR2 SYGVKD. The ends were cut back, 5 bases at V and 8 bases at J, with 18 bases in the middle. The CDR3 totals 14 residues. CDR3 nucleotides: TGTGCCATCAGTTACCCCGGGGTAGGGCCCGGCTACACCTTC. It codes for CAISYPGVGPGYTF.

The table lists this clonotype with many counts. The chain uses TRBV5-1 and TRBJ1-2; D call uncertain. Germline CDR1 reads SGHRS; CDR2 reads YFSETQ. Between the trimmed V and J ends, which lost 0 bases and 3 bases, there was a span of 9 bases. The CDR3 consists of 14 residues. In DNA, the CDR3 is TGCGCCAGCAGCTTGGCCATCCCAGACTATGGCTACACCTTC. Its translation: CASSLAIPDYGYTF.

The chain joins TRBV15 to TRBJ1-2; 7 nucleotides agree with TRBD1. V was pared by 5 bases and J by 0 bases, with 6 bases of the junction left unmatched. The CDR3 sequence is 15 residues long. Germline CDR1 reads LNHNV; CDR2 reads YYDKDF (reference sequence). CDR3 protein: CATSGWTGANYGYTF. CDR3 DNA: TGTGCCACCAGCGGTTGGACAGGAGCTAACTATGGCTACACCTTC. Looking up the rest from reference TRBV15 and TRBJ1-2 gives the full variable domain: DAMVIQNPRYQVTQFGKPVTLSCSQTLNHNVMYWYQQKSSQAPKLLFHYYDKDFNNEADTPDNFQSRRPNTSFCFLDIRSPGLGDTAMYLCATSGWTGANYGYTFGSGTRLTVV.